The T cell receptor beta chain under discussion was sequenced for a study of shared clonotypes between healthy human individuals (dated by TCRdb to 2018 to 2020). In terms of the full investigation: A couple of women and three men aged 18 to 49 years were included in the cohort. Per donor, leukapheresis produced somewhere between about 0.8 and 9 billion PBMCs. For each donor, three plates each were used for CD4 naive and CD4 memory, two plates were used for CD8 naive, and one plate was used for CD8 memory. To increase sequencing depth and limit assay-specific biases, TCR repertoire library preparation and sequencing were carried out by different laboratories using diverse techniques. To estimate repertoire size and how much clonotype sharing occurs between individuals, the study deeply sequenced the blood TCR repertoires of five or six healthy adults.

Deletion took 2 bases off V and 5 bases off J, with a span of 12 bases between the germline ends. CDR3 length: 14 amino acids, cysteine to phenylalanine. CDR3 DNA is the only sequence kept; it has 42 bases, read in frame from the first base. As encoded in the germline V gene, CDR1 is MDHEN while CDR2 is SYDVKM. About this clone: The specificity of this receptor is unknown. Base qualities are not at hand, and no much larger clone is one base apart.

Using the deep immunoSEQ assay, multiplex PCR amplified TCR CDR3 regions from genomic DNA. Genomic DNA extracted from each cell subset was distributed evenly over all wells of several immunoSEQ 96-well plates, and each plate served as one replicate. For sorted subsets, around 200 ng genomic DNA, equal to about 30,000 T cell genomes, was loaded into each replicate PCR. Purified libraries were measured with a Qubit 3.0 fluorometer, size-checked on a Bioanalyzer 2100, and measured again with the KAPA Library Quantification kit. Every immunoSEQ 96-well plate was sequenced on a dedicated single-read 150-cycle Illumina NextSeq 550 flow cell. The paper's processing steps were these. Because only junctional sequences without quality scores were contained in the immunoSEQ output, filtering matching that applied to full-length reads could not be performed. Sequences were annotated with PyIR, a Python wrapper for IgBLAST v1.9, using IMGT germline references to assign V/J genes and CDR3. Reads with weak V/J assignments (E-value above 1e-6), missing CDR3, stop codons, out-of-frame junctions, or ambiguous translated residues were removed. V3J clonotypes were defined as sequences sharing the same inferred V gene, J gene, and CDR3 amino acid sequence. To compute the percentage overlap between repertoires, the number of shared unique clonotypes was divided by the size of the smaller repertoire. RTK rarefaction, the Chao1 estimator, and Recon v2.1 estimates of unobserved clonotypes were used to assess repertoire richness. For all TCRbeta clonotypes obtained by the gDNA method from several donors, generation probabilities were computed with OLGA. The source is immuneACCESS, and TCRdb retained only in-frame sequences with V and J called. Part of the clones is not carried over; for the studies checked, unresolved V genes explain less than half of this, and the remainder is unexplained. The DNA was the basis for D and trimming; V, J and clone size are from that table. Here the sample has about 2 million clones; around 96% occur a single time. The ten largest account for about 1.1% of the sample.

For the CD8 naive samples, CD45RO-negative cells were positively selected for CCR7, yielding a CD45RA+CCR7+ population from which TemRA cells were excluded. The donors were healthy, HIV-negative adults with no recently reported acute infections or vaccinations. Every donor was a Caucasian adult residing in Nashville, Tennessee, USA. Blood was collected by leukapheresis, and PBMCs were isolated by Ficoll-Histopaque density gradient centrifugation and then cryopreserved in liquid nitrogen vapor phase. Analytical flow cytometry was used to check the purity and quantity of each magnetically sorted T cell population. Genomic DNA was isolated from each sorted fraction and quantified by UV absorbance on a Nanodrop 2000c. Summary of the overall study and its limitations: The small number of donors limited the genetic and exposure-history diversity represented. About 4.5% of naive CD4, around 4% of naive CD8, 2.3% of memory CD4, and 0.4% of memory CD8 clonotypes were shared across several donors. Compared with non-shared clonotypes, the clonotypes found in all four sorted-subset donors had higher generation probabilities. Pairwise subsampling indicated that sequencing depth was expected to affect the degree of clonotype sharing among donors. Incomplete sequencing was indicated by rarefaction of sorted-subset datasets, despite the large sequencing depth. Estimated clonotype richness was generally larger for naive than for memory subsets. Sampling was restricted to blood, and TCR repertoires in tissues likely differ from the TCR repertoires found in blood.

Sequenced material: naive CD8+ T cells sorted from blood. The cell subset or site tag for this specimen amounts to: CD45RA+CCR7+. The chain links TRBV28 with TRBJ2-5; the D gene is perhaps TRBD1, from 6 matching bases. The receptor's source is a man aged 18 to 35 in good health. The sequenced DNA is TGTGCCAGCAGTTTACAGGGGTGGTCGGAGACCCAGTACTTC. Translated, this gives CASSLQGWSETQYF. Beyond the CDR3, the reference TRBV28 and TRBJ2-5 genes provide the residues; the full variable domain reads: DVKVTQSSRYLVKRTGEKVFLECVQDMDHENMFWYRQDPGLGLRLIYFSYDVKMKEKGDIPEGYSVSREKKERFSLILESASTNQTSMYLCASSLQGWSETQYFGPGTRLLVL.